This passage covers 21 T cell receptor beta chains from one sample sequenced in a study of blood T cell repertoires in COVID-19 (dated by TCRdb to about 2020). The library was built by means of the immunoSEQ multiplex PCR assay. TCRdb limited this immuneACCESS table to in-frame rearrangements with V and J called. A share of clones is missing; checked studies link under half to unresolved V genes, and the rest is unexplained. The sample table holds roughly 310,000 clones, of which 90% were seen once. Roughly 2.9% of the sample comes from the top ten. Sequencing was performed on peripheral blood. These receptors were obtained from a woman aged 25 to 39 with COVID-19, enrolled during active disease.

The gene calls are TRBV28 and TRBJ2-1, with 10 bases fitting TRBD2. With V trimmed by 5 bases and J by 8 bases, 6 bases remained unmatched. CDR1 is MDHEN and CDR2 is SYDVKM in the germline V gene. The CDR3 sequence is 14 residues long. CDR3 residues: CASSVASGRDEQFF. CDR3 DNA: TGTGCCAGCAGTGTGGCTAGCGGGAGAGATGAGCAGTTCTTC. Together with reference TRBV28 and TRBJ2-1, the CDR3 gives the full variable domain: DVKVTQSSRYLVKRTGEKVFLECVQDMDHENMFWYRQDPGLGLRLIYFSYDVKMKEKGDIPEGYSVSREKKERFSLILESASTNQTSMYLCASSVASGRDEQFFGPGTRLTVL.

This clone appeared a single time. The genes are TRBV6-6 and TRBJ1-2, with D hard to call. V was pared by 6 bases and J by 2 bases, with 19 bases between. Germline CDR1 is MNHNY and CDR2 is SVGAGI (reference sequence). This CDR3 contains 16 residues. As DNA, the CDR3 is TGTGCCAGCAGGGGCGATCAGGTCCAAACCAACTATGGCTACACCTTC. This gives the protein CASRGDQVQTNYGYTF.

This clone has just one count. The J gene is TRBJ2-3, the V gene TRBV5-6; TRBD2 matches 10 bases. The CDR3 consists of 15 residues. The germline gives CDR1 SGHDT, CDR2 YYEEEE. V was clipped by 4 bases and J by 6 bases; unmatched bases: 8. The CDR3 sequence: CASSGLLAGTDTQYF. Here the CDR3 DNA reads TGTGCCAGCAGCGGCCTACTAGCGGGAACGGATACGCAGTATTTT.

This chain connects TRBV15 to TRBJ2-1; 10 bases are a match to TRBD2. There are 16 residues in the CDR3. V shed 1 base, J shed 3 bases, and the junction held 3 bases outside the gene matches. Germline V gives CDR1 LNHNV, CDR2 YYDKDF (reference sequence). CDR3 protein: CATSRVASGSYNEQFF. The CDR3 nucleotides read TGTGCCACCAGCAGAGTAGCTAGCGGGAGCTACAATGAGCAGTTCTTC. The whole variable domain, filled in from reference TRBV15 and TRBJ2-1, reads DAMVIQNPRYQVTQFGKPVTLSCSQTLNHNVMYWYQQKSSQAPKLLFHYYDKDFNNEADTPDNFQSRRPNTSFCFLDIRSPGLGDTAMYLCATSRVASGSYNEQFFGPGTRLTVL.

The chain joins TRBV6-5 to TRBJ1-1; no clear D. V was trimmed by 5 bases and J by 1 base, leaving 14 bases between them. The CDR3 length is 15 residues. Germline loops: CDR1 MNHEY, CDR2 SVGAGI. The CDR3 coding sequence is TGTGCCAGCAGTCAACTACAAAGCCGGAACACTGAAGCTTTCTTT. Amino acids: CASSQLQSRNTEAFF.

This chain links TRBV30 with TRBJ1-2; D perhaps matches TRBD1 (6 bases). This CDR3 has 12 amino acids. CDR1 and CDR2 (germline): GTSNPN, SVGIG (reference sequence). Trimming left V 1 base short and J 6 bases short, with 9 bases between. In DNA form, the CDR3 reads TGTGCCTGGAGTGGCACAGGGAATGGCTACACCTTC. Its protein is CAWSGTGNGYTF.

J is TRBJ1-4 and V is TRBV11-2; TRBD1 matches at 8 bases. Trimming at V came to 5 bases and at J to 4 bases, leaving 15 bases not matched to a gene. The CDR3 consists of 18 residues. CDR1 and CDR2 from the germline V gene are SGHAT and FQNNGV. The CDR3 region is CASSRALGQGRGNEKLFF. The CDR3 coding sequence is TGTGCCAGCAGCCGTGCCCTTGGACAGGGACGGGGTAATGAAAAACTGTTTTTT.

The rearrangement uses TRBV5-1 and TRBJ2-7; D not certain. The length of the CDR3 is 13 residues. V gave up 4 bases and J gave up 7 bases, with 15 bases separating them. CDR1 is SGHRS, CDR2 YFSETQ, per germline. The DNA of the CDR3 is TGCGCCAGCAGCCCAGGCACCCTGACGGAGCAGTACTTC. Its translation: CASSPGTLTEQYF. Full variable domain (remainder filled in from reference TRBV5-1 and TRBJ2-7): KAGVTQTPRYLIKTRGQQVTLSCSPISGHRSVSWYQQTPGQGLQFLFEYFSETQRNKGNFPGRFSGRQFSNSRSEMNVSTLELGDSALYLCASSPGTLTEQYFGPGTRLTVT.

The gene calls are TRBV24-1 and TRBJ2-5; TRBD2 matches 11 bases. Losses at the gene ends were 5 bases for V and 2 bases for J; bases not matched to a gene: 6. The CDR3 loop spans 16 amino acids. Germline CDR1 KGHDR, CDR2 SFDVKD. CDR3 amino acids: CATSALTSGKQETQYF. The CDR3 coding sequence is TGTGCCACCAGTGCCTTGACTAGCGGGAAGCAAGAGACCCAGTACTTC.

V usage is TRBV6-5 and J usage is TRBJ1-2; TRBD1 matches 8 bases. With V trimmed by 6 bases and J by 7 bases, 7 bases remained unmatched. The CDR3 covers 13 residues. CDR1 and CDR2 from the germline V gene are MNHEY and SVGAGI. For the CDR3, the DNA is TGTGCCAGCAGGACAGGGGCTTGGAGTGGCTACACCTTC. It is translated as CASRTGAWSGYTF.

V and J are TRBV9 and TRBJ2-3; D is unresolved. Germline loops: CDR1 SGDLS, CDR2 YYNGEE. V lost 1 base, J lost 4 bases, and 10 bases lay in between. The CDR3 contains 14 residues. The CDR3 sequence: CASSVTPRADTQYF. The CDR3 DNA reads TGTGCCAGCAGCGTAACCCCCCGGGCAGATACGCAGTATTTT. Drawing the rest from reference TRBV9 and TRBJ2-3, the complete variable domain is DSGVTQTPKHLITATGQRVTLRCSPRSGDLSVYWYQQSLDQGLQFLIQYYNGEERAKGNILERFSAQQFPDLHSELNLSSLELGDSALYFCASSVTPRADTQYFGPGTRLTVL.

The chain joins TRBV21-1 to TRBJ2-7; the table calls TRBD2, which could not be checked here. TRBV21-1 is tagged as a pseudogene. The CDR3 is made up of 18 amino acids. Written as DNA, the CDR3 is TGTGCCAGCCGCGGGTGTAATCAAACTAGCGGGAGGCGGTACGAGCAGTACTTC. It specifies CASRGCNQTSGRRYEQYF.

The J gene is TRBJ2-7, the V gene TRBV15; TRBD1 is a possible D gene (5 bases). The CDR3 totals 14 residues. Per the germline V gene, CDR1 is LNHNV and CDR2 is YYDKDF (reference sequence). V was pared by 1 base and J by 3 bases, with 10 bases between. The CDR3 nucleotides read TGTGCCACCAGCAGAGGATGGGGCGGCTACGAGCAGTACTTC. Its protein product is CATSRGWGGYEQYF.

This clone has only one observation. This rearrangement joins TRBV10-3 to TRBJ1-5; possible D gene TRBD1, 5 bases. CDR1 is ENHRY and CDR2 is SYGVKD in the germline V gene. CDR3 size: 13 residues. The V end was cut by 3 bases, the J end by 2 bases, with 5 bases between. The CDR3 nucleotides are TGTGCCATCAGTGACAGGGGCAATCAGCCCCAGCATTTT. This translates into CAISDRGNQPQHF.

This clone turned up a few times. J is TRBJ2-7 and V is TRBV19, with a possible D match to TRBD2 (5 bases). Trimming shortened V by 3 bases and J by 1 base, and 13 bases separated the two germline ends. CDR1 and CDR2 (germline): LNHDA, SQIVND (reference sequence). The CDR3 has 15 residues. CDR3: CASSILAADSYEQYF. CDR3 DNA sequence: TGTGCCAGTAGTATCTTGGCAGCGGATTCCTACGAGCAGTACTTC.

CDR3 region: CASTIGQENSPLHF. Here the CDR3 DNA reads TGTGCCAGCACGATTGGGCAGGAAAATTCACCCCTCCACTTT. This chain links TRBV5-4 with TRBJ1-6; no reliable D call. Germline V gene lookup returns CDR1 SGHNT and CDR2 YYREEE (reference sequence). CDR3 size: 14 residues. Trimming shortened V by 6 bases and J by 7 bases, and 14 bases separated the two germline ends.

This CDR3 is CASSGAFGYGYTF. The CDR3 nucleotides read TGTGCCAGCAGTGGGGCCTTTGGCTATGGCTACACCTTC. The chain carries TRBV28 and TRBJ1-2; weak D call: TRBD1 (5 bases). V lost 5 bases and J 4 bases, leaving 11 bases between the germline ends. The CDR3 totals 13 residues. Germline assignment: CDR1 MDHEN and CDR2 SYDVKM.

The chain employs TRBV28 and TRBJ1-1; D not resolved. CDR3 length: 15 residues. Germline lookup yields CDR1 MDHEN and CDR2 SYDVKM. Trimming left V 3 bases short and J 4 bases short, with 15 bases between. The CDR3 region is CASSFRPYGGTEAFF. In nucleotides, the CDR3 is TGTGCCAGCAGTTTTCGTCCCTACGGAGGCACTGAAGCTTTCTTT.

This clone was found once. The chain carries TRBV1 and TRBJ2-3; the table names TRBD2, a call not compared with the DNA. TRBV1 is a pseudogene locus. This CDR3 is 17 amino acids long. CDR3 nucleotide sequence: TGCACCAGCAGCCTCAAGAAGCCAGCGGGGCGCACAGATACGCAGTATTTT. As protein: CTSSLKKPAGRTDTQYF.

V usage is TRBV9 and J usage is TRBJ2-2; D is unresolved. Germline CDR1 SGDLS, CDR2 YYNGEE. Between the trimmed V and J ends, which lost 4 bases and 3 bases, there was a span of 7 bases. There are 13 residues in the CDR3. The CDR3 nucleotides are TGTGCCAGCAGCCGAGTGGACACCGGGGAGCTGTTTTTT. Protein sequence: CASSRVDTGELFF.

This clone has a handful of counts. The rearrangement uses TRBV2 and TRBJ2-7, with TRBD2 matching 8 bases. Germline lookup yields CDR1 SNHLY and CDR2 FYNNEI. Unmatched junction bases numbered 11, after V lost 5 bases and J lost 5 bases. The CDR3 has 15 amino acids. CDR3 in DNA: TGTGCCAGCAGTTTTTCCGGGACTAGTTCCCACGAGCAGTACTTC. Encoded protein: CASSFSGTSSHEQYF.